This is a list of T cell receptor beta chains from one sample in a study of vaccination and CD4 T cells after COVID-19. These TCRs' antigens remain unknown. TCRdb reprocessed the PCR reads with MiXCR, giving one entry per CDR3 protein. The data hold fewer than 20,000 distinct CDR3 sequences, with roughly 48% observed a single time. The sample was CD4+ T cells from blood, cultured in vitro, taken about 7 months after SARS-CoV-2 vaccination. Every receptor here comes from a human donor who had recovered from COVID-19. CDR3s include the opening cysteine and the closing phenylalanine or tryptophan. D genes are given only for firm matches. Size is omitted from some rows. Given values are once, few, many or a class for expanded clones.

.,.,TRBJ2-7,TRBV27,TGTGCCAGCAGTTTAGAAGGGTTCCAATCCTACGAGCAGTACTTC,CASSLEGFQSYEQYF
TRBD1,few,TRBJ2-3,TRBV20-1,TGCAGTGCTAGAGATGGGCAGGGGGCTTCAGATACGCAGTATTTT,CSARDGQGASDTQYF
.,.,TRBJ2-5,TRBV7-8,TGTGCCAGCAGCTTAGGAAGGCCAGTCAAAGAGACCCAGTACTTC,CASSLGRPVKETQYF
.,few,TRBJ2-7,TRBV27,TGTGCCAGCAGTTTGCGGACAGCCTCCTACGAGCAGTACTTC,CASSLRTASYEQYF
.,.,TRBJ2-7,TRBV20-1,TGCAGTGCTAGAGATATACGGGCCCCCTACGAGCAGTACTTC,CSARDIRAPYEQYF
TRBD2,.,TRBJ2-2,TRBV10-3,TGTGCCATCAGCCCGGGACTAGCTGTATTCGGGGAGCTGTTTTTT,CAISPGLAVFGELFF
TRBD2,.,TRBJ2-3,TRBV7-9,TGTGCCAGCAGCGAGAGAGCGGGGTACACAGATACGCAGTATTTT,CASSERAGYTDTQYF
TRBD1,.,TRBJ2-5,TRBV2,TGTGCCAGCAGTAGGGACAGGCAAGAGACCCAGTACTTC,CASSRDRQETQYF
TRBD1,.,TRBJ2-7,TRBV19,TGTGCCAGTAGCCGACAGGGGATTACGAACGAGCAGTACTTC,CASSRQGITNEQYF
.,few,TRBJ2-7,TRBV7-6,TGTGCCAGCAGCTTAGCTTCGGGAGCCATCTACGAGCAGTACTTC,CASSLASGAIYEQYF
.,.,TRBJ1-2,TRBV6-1,TGTGCTAGCAGTCAGTACGGGGGGGCCTTCTATGGCTACACCTTC,CASSQYGGAFYGYTF
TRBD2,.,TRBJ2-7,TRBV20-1,TGCAGTGCTCGGACTAGCGGGACCTACGAGCAGTACTTC,CSARTSGTYEQYF
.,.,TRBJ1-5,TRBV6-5,TGTGCCAGCAGTTACGCCCGTTTTGGTTACAATCAGCCCCAGCATTTT,CASSYARFGYNQPQHF
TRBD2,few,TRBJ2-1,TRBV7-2,TGTGCCAGCACCCACAGTGGGGCTAGCGGGTTGTTAGAGCAGTTCTTC,CASTHSGASGLLEQFF
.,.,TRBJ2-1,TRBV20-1,TGCAGTGCTAGTGGGGGGACCACAGATCACAGCTCCTACAATGAGCAGTTCTTC,CSASGGTTDHSSYNEQFF
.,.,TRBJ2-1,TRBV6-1,TGTGCCAGCAGCCGGGTGGGGGGTAGCTCCTACAATGAGCAGTTCTTC,CASSRVGGSSYNEQFF
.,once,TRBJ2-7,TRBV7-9,TGTGCCAGCAGTCGGGGGAGAGGTGGCCACGAGCAGTACTTC,CASSRGRGGHEQYF
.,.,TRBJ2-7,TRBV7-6,TGTGCCAGCAGCTTGACAGGGGAGGGAGGCTACGAGCAGTACTTC,CASSLTGEGGYEQYF
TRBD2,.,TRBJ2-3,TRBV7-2,TGTGCCAGCAGCACTGGGACTACCCCTACGCAGTATTTT,CASSTGTTPTQYF
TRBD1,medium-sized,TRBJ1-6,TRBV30,TGTGCCTGGAGTGTACAGGGGGGAGGATCACCCCTCCACTTT,CAWSVQGGGSPLHF
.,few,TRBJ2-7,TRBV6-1,TGTGCCAGCAGTGAATTAACGTCTACCACCCACTTC,CASSELTSTTHF
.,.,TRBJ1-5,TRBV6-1,TGTGCCAGCTCGACAGCCAATCAGCCCCAGCATTTT,CASSTANQPQHF
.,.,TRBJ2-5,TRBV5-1,TGCGCCAGCTGGGGGGACTCCCAAGAGACCCAGTACTTC,CASWGDSQETQYF
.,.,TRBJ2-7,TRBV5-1,TGCGCCAGCAGCTGGGGATCCCGGTACGAGCAGTACTTC,CASSWGSRYEQYF
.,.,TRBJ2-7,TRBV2,TGTGCCAGCAGTGAATTTGGTATCTACGAGCAGTACTTC,CASSEFGIYEQYF
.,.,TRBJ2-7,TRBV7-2,TGTGCCAGCAGCTTAGCGTACATCTCCTACGAGCAGTACTTC,CASSLAYISYEQYF
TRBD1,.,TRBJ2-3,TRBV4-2,TGTGCCAGCAGTCCCCGACAGGGGGCCACAGATACGCAGTATTTT,CASSPRQGATDTQYF
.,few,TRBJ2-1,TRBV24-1,TGTGCCACCAGCGGGAACCGCGGGGATGAGCAGTTCTTC,CATSGNRGDEQFF
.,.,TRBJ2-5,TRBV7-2,TGTGCCAGCAGCACTTACCAGGAGACCCAGTACTTC,CASSTYQETQYF
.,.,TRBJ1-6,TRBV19,TGTGCCAGTAGTATTGGGGGTAATTCACCCCTCCACTTT,CASSIGGNSPLHF
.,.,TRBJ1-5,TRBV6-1,TGTGCCAGCAGTGAAGCCATGGTTAGCAATCAGCCCCAGCATTTT,CASSEAMVSNQPQHF
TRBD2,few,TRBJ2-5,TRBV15,TGTGCCACCAGCAGAGAAACTAGCGGGAGGGCCCGAGAGACCCAGTACTTC,CATSRETSGRARETQYF
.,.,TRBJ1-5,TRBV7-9,TGTGCCAGCAGCTTAGGGAATGATCAGCCCCAGCATTTT,CASSLGNDQPQHF
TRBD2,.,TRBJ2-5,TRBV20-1,TGCAGTGCTAGAGATAGCGGGAGAGTAGGGGAGACCCAGTACTTC,CSARDSGRVGETQYF
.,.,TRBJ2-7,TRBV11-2,TGTGCCAGCAGCTCGATCCGCACCGGGGGTTACGAGCAGTACTTC,CASSSIRTGGYEQYF